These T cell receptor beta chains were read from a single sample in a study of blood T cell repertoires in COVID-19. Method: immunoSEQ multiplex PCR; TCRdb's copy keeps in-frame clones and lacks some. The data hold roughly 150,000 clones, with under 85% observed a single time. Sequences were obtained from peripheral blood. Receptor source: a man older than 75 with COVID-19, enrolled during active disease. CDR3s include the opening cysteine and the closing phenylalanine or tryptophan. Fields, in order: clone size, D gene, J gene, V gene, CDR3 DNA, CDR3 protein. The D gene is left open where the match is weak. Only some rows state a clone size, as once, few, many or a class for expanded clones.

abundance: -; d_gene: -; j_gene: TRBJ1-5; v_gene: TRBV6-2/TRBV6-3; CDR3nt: TGTGCCAGCAGTAAGGGGAGGCTTAGCAATCAGCCCCAGCATTTT; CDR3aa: CASSKGRLSNQPQHF
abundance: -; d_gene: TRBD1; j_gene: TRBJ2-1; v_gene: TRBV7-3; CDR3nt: TGTGCCAGCAGCCCGGGGACAGGGGGCGCGAGGGTATTCAATGAGCAGTTCTTC; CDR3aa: CASSPGTGGARVFNEQFF
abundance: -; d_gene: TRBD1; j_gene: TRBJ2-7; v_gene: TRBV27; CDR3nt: TGTGCCAGCAGTTCGACAGGGGCGGGCTCCTACGAGCAGTACTTC; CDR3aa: CASSSTGAGSYEQYF
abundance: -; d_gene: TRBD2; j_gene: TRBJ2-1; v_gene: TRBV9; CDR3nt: TGTGCCAGCAGCGCCGGGACTAGCGGGGGGGCCGGCCTCCAGTTCTTC; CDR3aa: CASSAGTSGGAGLQFF
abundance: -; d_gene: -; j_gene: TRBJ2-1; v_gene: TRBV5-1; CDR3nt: TGCGCCAGCAGCCCGGCGGAGGGGGCCCAACTCTCCTACAATGAGCAGTTCTTC; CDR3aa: CASSPAEGAQLSYNEQFF
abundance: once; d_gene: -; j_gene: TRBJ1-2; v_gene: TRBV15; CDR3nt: TGTGCCACCAGCAGAGAGGCGGGGATCGGCTACACCTTC; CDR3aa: CATSREAGIGYTF
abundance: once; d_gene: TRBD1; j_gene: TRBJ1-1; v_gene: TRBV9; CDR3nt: TGTGCCAGCAGCGTAGGGACAGGAGCGAACACTGAAGCTTTCTTT; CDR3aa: CASSVGTGANTEAFF
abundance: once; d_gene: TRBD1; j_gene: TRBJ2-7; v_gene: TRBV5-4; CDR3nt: TGTGCCAGCAGCTCCCCGGGACAGGCTTCCTACGAGCAGTACTTC; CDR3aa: CASSSPGQASYEQYF
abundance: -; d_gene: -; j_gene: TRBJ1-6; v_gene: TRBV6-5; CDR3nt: TGTGCCAGCAGTTACTCGAGGGGGGGTAATTCACCCCTCCACTTT; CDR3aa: CASSYSRGGNSPLHF
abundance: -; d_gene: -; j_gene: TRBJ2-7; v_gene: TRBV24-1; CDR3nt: TGTGCCACCAGTGACTCTGGGCCTCCCTACGAGCAGTACTTC; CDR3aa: CATSDSGPPYEQYF
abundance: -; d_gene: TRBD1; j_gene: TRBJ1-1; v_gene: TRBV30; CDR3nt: TGTGCCTGGAGTGTACAGGGACAGGGCCTGAACACTGAAGCTTTCTTT; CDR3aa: CAWSVQGQGLNTEAFF
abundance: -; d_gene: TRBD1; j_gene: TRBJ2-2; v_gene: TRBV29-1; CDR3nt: TGCAGCGTCCGACAGGGTGTGTTGACCGGGGAGCTGTTTTTT; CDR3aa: CSVRQGVLTGELFF
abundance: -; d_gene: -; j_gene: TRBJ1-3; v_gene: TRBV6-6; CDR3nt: TGTGCCAGCACAGGGGACTCTGGAAACACCATATATTTT; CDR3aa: CASTGDSGNTIYF
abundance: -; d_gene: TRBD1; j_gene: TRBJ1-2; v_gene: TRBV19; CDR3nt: TGTGCCAGTAGTATTTCACCGGGACAGGAGGTTTATGGCTACACCTTC; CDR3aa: CASSISPGQEVYGYTF
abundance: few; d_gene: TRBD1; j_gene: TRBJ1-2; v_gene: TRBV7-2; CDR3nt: TGTGCCAGCAGCATCCGTCAAACGGGAGACAGGGGGCAAAATCACTACACCTTC; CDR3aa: CASSIRQTGDRGQNHYTF